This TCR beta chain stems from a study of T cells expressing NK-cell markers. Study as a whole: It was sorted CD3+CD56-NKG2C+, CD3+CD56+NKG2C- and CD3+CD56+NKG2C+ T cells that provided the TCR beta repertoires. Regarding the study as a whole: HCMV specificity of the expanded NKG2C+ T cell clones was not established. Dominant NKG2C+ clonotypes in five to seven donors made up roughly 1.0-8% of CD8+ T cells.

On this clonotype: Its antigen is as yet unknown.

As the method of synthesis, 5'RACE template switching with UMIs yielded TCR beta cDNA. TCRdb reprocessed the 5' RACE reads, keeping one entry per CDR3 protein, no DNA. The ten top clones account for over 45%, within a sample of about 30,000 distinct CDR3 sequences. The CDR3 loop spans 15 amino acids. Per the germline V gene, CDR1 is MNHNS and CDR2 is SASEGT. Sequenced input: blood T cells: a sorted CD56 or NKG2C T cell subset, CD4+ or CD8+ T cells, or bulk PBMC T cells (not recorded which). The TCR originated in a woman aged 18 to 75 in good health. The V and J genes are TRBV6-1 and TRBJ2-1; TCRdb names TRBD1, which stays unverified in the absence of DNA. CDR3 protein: CASSSNRGLYNEQFF.